This T cell receptor (beta chain) stems from a study of T cells expressing NK-cell markers. Generation of TCR beta cDNA was performed by 5'RACE template switching incorporating UMIs. TCRdb re-called the 5' RACE reads; one entry per CDR3 protein, DNA not given. Reported are some 600,000 distinct CDR3 sequences; the ten largest clones contain approximately 3.5%. Germline V lookup: CDR1 MGHDK, CDR2 SYGVNS. The CDR3 runs to 13 residues. The rearrangement links TRBV25-1 to TRBJ1-1; TCRdb's assignment of TRBD1 cannot be checked, as there is no DNA. Sequencing was performed on blood T cells: a sorted CD56 or NKG2C T cell subset, CD4+ or CD8+ T cells, or bulk PBMC T cells (not recorded which). The source of this sequence is a man between 18 and 29 years old in good health. CDR3 in amino acids: CASSEEGVFEAFF.